This T cell receptor beta chain was sequenced during a study of CD8 T cells in Susac syndrome. Findings and caveats of the study: The study acknowledged a relatively small number of individuals in its TCR sequencing and HLA analysis.

Regarding this clonotype: Its matching antigen is unknown.

The junction had 5 bases not matched to a gene; V was cut back by 3 bases and J by 4 bases. CDR1 is LGHDT, CDR2 YNNKEL, per germline (reference sequence). The CDR3 is 15 amino acids. The authors reverse transcribed about 0.45 to 1 ug RNA with random hexamers. TCRdb re-derived calls from the immunoSEQ multiplex PCR reads in MiXCR, one entry per CDR3 protein. The data show some 300,000 distinct CDR3 sequences, with around 84% seen just once and approximately 0.11% held by the top ten. Sequencing was performed on CD8+ T cells from PBMCs. The sequence derives from a human donor with multiple sclerosis. The rearrangement uses TRBV3-1 and TRBJ2-7; 11 bases are shared with TRBD2. CDR3 nucleotide sequence: TGTGCCAGCAGCCATAGCGGGAGGGCCGAGTACGAGCAGTACTTC. This translates into CASSHSGRAEYEQYF.